These 16 T cell receptor beta chains came from one sample sequenced in a study of a mutant IDH1 vaccine in newly diagnosed glioma. Time point in this sample: week 35, safety follow-up. Each dose delivered 300 ug of mutant IDH1 20-mer peptide subcutaneously with imiquimod. Libraries were prepared by immunoSEQ multiplex PCR; TCRdb keeps only in-frame clonotypes and omits some of them. The table has 30,000 or so clones, about 80% seen once. The antigens for these receptors are not known. The specimen was PBMCs, collected from a glioma patient whose treatment included an IDH1 peptide vaccine. The receptors were sampled from a middle-aged man with glioma. Some clones in this sample may be carry-over from other donors' samples.

The J gene is TRBJ2-3, the V gene TRBV14; D is ambiguous. This CDR3 comprises 14 residues. Trimming shortened V by 5 bases and J by 5 bases, and 14 bases separated the two germline ends. CDR1 and CDR2 from the germline V gene are SGHDN and FVKESK. The CDR3 nucleotides are TGTGCCAGCAGCTTGCGTCCATGGGGAGATACGCAGTATTTT. It encodes CASSLRPWGDTQYF.

This rearrangement joins TRBV6-6 to TRBJ1-3; D is perhaps TRBD1 (5 bases). Trimming pared 5 bases from V and 2 bases from J, leaving 7 bases between. In germline, CDR1 is MNHNY, CDR2 SVGAGI (reference sequence). The CDR3 spans 13 residues. CDR3 loop: CASSDSTGNTIYF. For the CDR3, the DNA is TGTGCCAGCAGTGACAGTACTGGAAACACCATATATTTT.

V is TRBV7-2 and J is TRBJ2-2; D unresolved. Germline CDR1 and CDR2: SGHTA and FQGNSA. V dropped 6 bases and J dropped 7 bases, with 6 bases sitting between them. This CDR3 spans 11 amino acids. CDR3 coding DNA: TGTGCCAGCAGTGTCATCGGGGAGCTGTTTTTT. Residues: CASSVIGELFF.

V gene TRBV6-1 combines with J gene TRBJ1-6; D is uncertain. Per the germline V gene, CDR1 is MNHNS and CDR2 is SASEGT. Deletions cut 3 bases from V and 6 bases from J, with 9 bases between. This CDR3 is built from 14 residues. The CDR3 protein is CASSELARNSPLHF. DNA of the CDR3: TGTGCCAGCAGTGAGCTGGCGCGTAATTCACCCCTCCACTTT.

The genes are TRBV18 and TRBJ2-2, with 7 bases fitting TRBD1. The CDR3 extends over 17 amino acids. Losses at the gene ends were 0 bases for V and 0 bases for J; bases not matched to a gene: 4. The germline V gene has CDR1 KGHSH and CDR2 LQKENI. CDR3 residues: CASSPPSGQSNTGELFF. CDR3 nucleotide sequence: TGTGCCAGCTCACCACCCTCGGGACAGTCGAACACCGGGGAGCTGTTTTTT.

The rearrangement links TRBV5-4 to TRBJ1-1; no clear D. The CDR3 is 14 amino acids. Germline assignment: CDR1 SGHNT and CDR2 YYREEE (reference sequence). V lost 0 bases and J lost 1, with 7 bases in between. CDR3 sequence: CASSLAVGNTEAFF. CDR3 DNA: TGTGCCAGCAGCTTGGCGGTAGGGAACACTGAAGCTTTCTTT.

The CDR3 protein is CAWSRGRASQPQHF. CDR3 nucleotides: TGTGCCTGGAGTAGGGGCAGGGCTAGTCAGCCCCAGCATTTT. The chain links TRBV30 to TRBJ1-5, with D perhaps matching TRBD1 (5 bases). V was shortened by 2 bases and J by 6 bases, with 14 bases between the two germline ends. The V gene's germline CDR1 is GTSNPN and CDR2 SVGIG (reference sequence). The CDR3 is 14 residues long.

This rearrangement joins TRBV5-6 to TRBJ2-3, with D perhaps TRBD1 (6 bases). V was pared by 1 base and J by 3 bases, with 9 bases between. Looked up from germline, CDR1 is SGHDT and CDR2 is YYEEEE. CDR3 length: 14 residues. The CDR3 nucleotides read TGTGCCAGCAGCTTGTTAGGGGGAACAGATACGCAGTATTTT. Protein: CASSLLGGTDTQYF.

The chain uses TRBV19 and TRBJ2-2, with TRBD1 matching 9 bases. CDR1 and CDR2 from the germline V gene are LNHDA and SQIVND (reference sequence). Germline trimming cut 2 bases from V and 5 bases from J; bases unmatched to any gene: 15. The CDR3 contains 19 residues. The DNA for the CDR3 is TGTGCCAGTAGTATAAAGGCCACAGGGGGCGTGAAGGGAACCGGGGAGCTGTTTTTT. This encodes CASSIKATGGVKGTGELFF.

The rearrangement joins TRBV28 to TRBJ1-2; D is ambiguous. V lost 6 bases to trimming and J lost 0 bases, with 5 bases between them. The CDR3 extends over 12 amino acids. Germline values: CDR1 MDHEN, CDR2 SYDVKM. In DNA form, the CDR3 reads TGTGCCAGCAGCCCAACTAACTATGGCTACACCTTC. Translated, it gives CASSPTNYGYTF.

This chain joins TRBV5-1 and TRBJ2-7; D is ambiguous. V lost 4 bases and J lost 5, with 22 bases in between. CDR3 length equals 16 residues. Germline CDR1 is SGHRS and CDR2 is YFSETQ. The CDR3: CASSPFPHTRGDEQYF. DNA of the CDR3: TGCGCCAGCAGCCCTTTCCCGCACACCCGCGGCGACGAGCAGTACTTC.

The V gene is TRBV29-1, the J gene TRBJ2-6; D uncertain. From germline, CDR1 is SQVTM and CDR2 ANQGSEA. The CDR3 length is 13 residues. Trimming took off 7 bases at V and 0 bases at J, with 7 bases between the two ends. The DNA of the CDR3 is TGCAGCGCCGGCTTCTCTGGGGCCAACGTCCTGACTTTC. This codes for CSAGFSGANVLTF. Looking up the rest from reference TRBV29-1 and TRBJ2-6 gives the full variable domain: SAVISQKPSRDICQRGTSLTIQCQVDSQVTMMFWYRQQPGQSLTLIATANQGSEATYESGFVIDKFPISRPNLTFSTLTVSNMSPEDSSIYLCSAGFSGANVLTFGAGSRLTVL.

The chain has TRBV5-1 and TRBJ2-3, with TRBD1 matching 12 bases. Unmatched junction bases numbered 13, after V lost 2 bases and J lost 0 bases. Per the germline V gene, CDR1 is SGHRS and CDR2 is YFSETQ. The CDR3 spans 20 residues. The CDR3 sequence: CASSLSGTGGAVPSTDTQYF. CDR3 DNA: TGCGCCAGCAGCTTATCCGGGACAGGGGGCGCTGTACCCAGCACAGATACGCAGTATTTT.

This clone came up a few times. The V and J genes are TRBV7-9 and TRBJ1-1, with 7 positions matching TRBD1. Germline CDR1 reads SEHNR; CDR2 reads FQNEAQ (reference sequence). After removal of 7 bases from V and 1 base from J, the junction contained 12 bases not matched to a gene. CDR3 length: 16 amino acids. Here the CDR3 reads CASTNLPGQQNTEAFF. DNA of the CDR3: TGTGCCAGCACCAATCTACCGGGACAGCAGAACACTGAAGCTTTCTTT.

The chain employs TRBV9 and TRBJ2-3; 13 bases are a match to TRBD2. This CDR3 has 19 residues. V lost 3 bases and J lost 5; bases outside the gene matches: 15. Looked up from germline, CDR1 is SGDLS and CDR2 is YYNGEE. The CDR3 nucleotides read TGTGCCAGCAGCGGCCTCGGAGGACTAGCGGGGGACCAGGGAGATACGCAGTATTTT. This gives the protein CASSGLGGLAGDQGDTQYF.

This clone has just a few counts. V gene TRBV30 combines with J gene TRBJ1-5, with TRBD1 matching 9 bases. V shed 0 bases, J shed 6 bases, and the junction held 6 bases outside the gene matches. The CDR3 is 15 amino acids. CDR1 is GTSNPN, CDR2 SVGIG, per germline (reference sequence). The CDR3 region has the DNA TGTGCCTGGAGTGTACGGACAGGGGTAGTTCAGCCCCAGCATTTT. Translating gives CAWSVRTGVVQPQHF.